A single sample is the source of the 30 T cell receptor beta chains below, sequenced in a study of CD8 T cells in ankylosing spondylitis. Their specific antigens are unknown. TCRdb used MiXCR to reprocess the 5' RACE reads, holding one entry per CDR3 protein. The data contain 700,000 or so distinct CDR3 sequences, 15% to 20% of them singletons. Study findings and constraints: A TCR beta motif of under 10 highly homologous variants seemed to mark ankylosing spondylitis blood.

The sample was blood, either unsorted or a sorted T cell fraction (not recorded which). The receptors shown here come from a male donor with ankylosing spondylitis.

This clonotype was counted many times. CDR3 amino acids: CASRPSYNEQFF. CDR3 nucleotides: TGTGCCAGCAGGCCCTCCTACAATGAGCAGTTCTTC. V gene TRBV12-3 or TRBV12-4 combines with J gene TRBJ2-1; D gene unclear. The CDR3 is 12 amino acids. Between the trimmed V and J ends, which lost 6 bases and 0 bases, there was a span of 3 bases.

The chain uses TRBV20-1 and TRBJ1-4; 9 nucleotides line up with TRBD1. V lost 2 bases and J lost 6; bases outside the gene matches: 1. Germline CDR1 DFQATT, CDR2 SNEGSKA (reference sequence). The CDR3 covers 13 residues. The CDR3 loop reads CSARRQGDEKLFF. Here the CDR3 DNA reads TGCAGTGCTAGACGACAGGGGGATGAAAAACTGTTTTTT.

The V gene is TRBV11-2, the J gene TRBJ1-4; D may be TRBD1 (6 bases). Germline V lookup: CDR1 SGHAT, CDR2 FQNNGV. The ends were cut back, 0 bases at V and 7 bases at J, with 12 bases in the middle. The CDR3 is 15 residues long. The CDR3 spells CASSLEYPTGEKLFF. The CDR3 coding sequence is TGTGCCAGCAGCTTAGAGTATCCGACAGGTGAAAAACTGTTTTTT.

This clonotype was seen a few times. CDR3 nucleotides: TGCGCCAGCAGCGATTCGAGGGGGGCGAGCACAGATACGCAGTATTTT. Its translation is CASSDSRGASTDTQYF. The rearrangement uses TRBV5-1 and TRBJ2-3; either TRBD1 or TRBD2 may fit D (6 bases each). The CDR3 totals 16 residues. Trimming pared 4 bases from V and 0 bases from J, leaving 15 bases between. Germline loops: CDR1 SGHRS, CDR2 YFSETQ.

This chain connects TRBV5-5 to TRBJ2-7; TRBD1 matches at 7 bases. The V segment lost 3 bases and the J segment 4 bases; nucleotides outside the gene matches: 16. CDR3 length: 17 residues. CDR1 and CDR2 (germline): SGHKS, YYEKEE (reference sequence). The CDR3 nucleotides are TGTGCCAGCAGCTCACTTCTGACAGGGAAAGAAAGTTACGAGCAGTACTTC. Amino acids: CASSSLLTGKESYEQYF.

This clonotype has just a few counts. The CDR3 DNA sequence: TGCAGCGGGATCCGGGGCGGCAATGAAAAACTGTTTTTT. Amino acids: CSGIRGGNEKLFF. This rearrangement joins TRBV29-1 to TRBJ1-4; tentatively, D is TRBD1 (5 bases). The CDR3 is 13 amino acids. Looked up from germline, CDR1 is SQVTM and CDR2 is ANQGSEA. V gave up 7 bases and J gave up 5 bases, with 14 bases separating them.

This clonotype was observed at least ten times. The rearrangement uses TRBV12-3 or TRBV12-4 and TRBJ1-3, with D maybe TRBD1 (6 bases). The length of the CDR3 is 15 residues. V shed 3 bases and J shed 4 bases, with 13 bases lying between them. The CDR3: CASSFLTGSGNTIYF. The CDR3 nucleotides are TGTGCCAGCAGTTTTTTGACAGGATCGGGAAACACCATATATTTT.

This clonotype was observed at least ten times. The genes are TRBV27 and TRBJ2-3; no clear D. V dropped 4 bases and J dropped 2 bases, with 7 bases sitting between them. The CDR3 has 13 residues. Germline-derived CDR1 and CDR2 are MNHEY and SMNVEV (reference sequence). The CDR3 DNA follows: TGTGCCAGCAGTTCGGTTAACACAGATACGCAGTATTTT. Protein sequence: CASSSVNTDTQYF.

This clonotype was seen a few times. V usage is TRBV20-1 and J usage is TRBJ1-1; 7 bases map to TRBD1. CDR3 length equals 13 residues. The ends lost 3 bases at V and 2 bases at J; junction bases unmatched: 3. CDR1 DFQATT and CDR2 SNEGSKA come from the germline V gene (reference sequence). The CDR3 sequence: CSASGDSNTEAFF. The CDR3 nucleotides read TGCAGTGCTAGTGGGGACAGCAACACTGAAGCTTTCTTT.

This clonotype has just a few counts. Here the CDR3 DNA reads TGTGCCAGCAGCGTTGACGTTAGCTACGAGCAGTACTTC. Translation gives CASSVDVSYEQYF. The chain is built from TRBV9 and TRBJ2-7; D unresolved. The CDR3 extends over 13 amino acids. V shed 2 bases and J shed 3 bases, with 9 bases lying between them. Per the germline V gene, CDR1 is SGDLS and CDR2 is YYNGEE.

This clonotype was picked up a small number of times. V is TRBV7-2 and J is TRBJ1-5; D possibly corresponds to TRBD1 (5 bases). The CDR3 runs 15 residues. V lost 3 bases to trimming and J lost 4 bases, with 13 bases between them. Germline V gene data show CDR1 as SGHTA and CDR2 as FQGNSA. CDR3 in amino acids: CASSLGQARNQPQHF. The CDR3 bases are TGTGCCAGCAGCTTGGGGCAGGCAAGGAATCAGCCCCAGCATTTT. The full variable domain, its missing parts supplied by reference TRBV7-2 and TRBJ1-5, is GAGVSQSPSNKVTEKGKDVELRCDPISGHTALYWYRQSLGQGLEFLIYFQGNSAPDKSGLPSDRFSAERTGGSVSTLTIQRTQQEDSAVYLCASSLGQARNQPQHFGDGTRLSIL.

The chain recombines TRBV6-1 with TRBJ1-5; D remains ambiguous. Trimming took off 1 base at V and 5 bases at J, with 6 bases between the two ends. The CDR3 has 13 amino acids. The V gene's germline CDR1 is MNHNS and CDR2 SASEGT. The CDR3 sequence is CASSEDWDQPQHF. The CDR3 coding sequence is TGTGCCAGCAGTGAAGACTGGGATCAGCCCCAGCATTTT.

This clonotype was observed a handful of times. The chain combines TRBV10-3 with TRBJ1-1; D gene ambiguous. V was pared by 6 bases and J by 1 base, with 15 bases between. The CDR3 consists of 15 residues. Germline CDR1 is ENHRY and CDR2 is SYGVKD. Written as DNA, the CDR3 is TGTGCCATCAGGGTAACCGACGGCCCGAACACTGAAGCTTTCTTT. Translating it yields CAIRVTDGPNTEAFF.

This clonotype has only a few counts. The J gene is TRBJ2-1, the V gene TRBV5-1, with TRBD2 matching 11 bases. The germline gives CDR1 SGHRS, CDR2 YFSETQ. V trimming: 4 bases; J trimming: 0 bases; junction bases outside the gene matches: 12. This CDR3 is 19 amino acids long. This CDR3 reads CASSPFLTSGGSSYNEQFF. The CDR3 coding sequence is TGCGCCAGCAGCCCATTCCTTACTAGCGGGGGAAGCTCCTACAATGAGCAGTTCTTC.

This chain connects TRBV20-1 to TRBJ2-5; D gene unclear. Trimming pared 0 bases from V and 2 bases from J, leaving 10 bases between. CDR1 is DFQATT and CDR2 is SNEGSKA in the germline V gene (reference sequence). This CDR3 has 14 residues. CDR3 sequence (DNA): TGCAGTGCTAGAGATCCGCGACTGCAAGAGACCCAGTACTTC. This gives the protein CSARDPRLQETQYF.

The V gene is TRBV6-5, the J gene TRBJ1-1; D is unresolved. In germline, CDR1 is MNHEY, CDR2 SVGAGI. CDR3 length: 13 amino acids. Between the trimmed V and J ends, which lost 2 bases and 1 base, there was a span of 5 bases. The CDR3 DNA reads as TGTGCCAGCAGTTACGCCAAGAACACTGAAGCTTTCTTT. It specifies CASSYAKNTEAFF.

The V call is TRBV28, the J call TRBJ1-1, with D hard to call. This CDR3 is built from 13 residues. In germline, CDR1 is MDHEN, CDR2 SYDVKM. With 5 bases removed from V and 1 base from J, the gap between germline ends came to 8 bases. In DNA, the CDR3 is TGTGCCAGCAGTGCCAGCCCGAACACTGAAGCTTTCTTT. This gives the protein CASSASPNTEAFF. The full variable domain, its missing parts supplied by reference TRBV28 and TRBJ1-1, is DVKVTQSSRYLVKRTGEKVFLECVQDMDHENMFWYRQDPGLGLRLIYFSYDVKMKEKGDIPEGYSVSREKKERFSLILESASTNQTSMYLCASSASPNTEAFFGQGTRLTVV.

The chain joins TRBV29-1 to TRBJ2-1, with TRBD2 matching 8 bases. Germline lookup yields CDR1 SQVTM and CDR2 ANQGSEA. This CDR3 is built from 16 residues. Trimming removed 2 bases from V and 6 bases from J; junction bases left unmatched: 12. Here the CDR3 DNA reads TGCAGCGTTGAACTCAACGAGCGGGAGCCCCCCAATGAGCAGTTCTTC. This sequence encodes CSVELNEREPPNEQFF.

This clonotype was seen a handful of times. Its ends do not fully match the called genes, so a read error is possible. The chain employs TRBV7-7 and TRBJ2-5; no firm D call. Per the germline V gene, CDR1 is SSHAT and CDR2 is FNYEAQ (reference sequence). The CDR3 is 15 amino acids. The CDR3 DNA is TGTGCTAGCAGCTTAGGGCAAAAATATCAAGAGACCCAGTACTTC. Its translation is CASSLGQKYQETQYF.

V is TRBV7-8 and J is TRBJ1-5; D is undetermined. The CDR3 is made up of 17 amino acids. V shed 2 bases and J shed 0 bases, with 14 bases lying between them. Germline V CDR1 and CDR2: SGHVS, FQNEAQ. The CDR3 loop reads CASSLRSYGDSNQPQHF. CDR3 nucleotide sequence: TGTGCCAGCAGCTTACGGTCTTACGGTGATAGCAATCAGCCCCAGCATTTT.

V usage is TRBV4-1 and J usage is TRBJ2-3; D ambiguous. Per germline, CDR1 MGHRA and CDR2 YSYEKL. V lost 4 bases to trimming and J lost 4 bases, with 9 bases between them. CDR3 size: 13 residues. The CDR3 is CASSLQRADTQYF. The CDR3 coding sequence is TGCGCCAGCAGCCTACAAAGGGCAGATACGCAGTATTTT.

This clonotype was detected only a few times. The CDR3 loop is CSARFRGSYEQYF. The CDR3 DNA reads as TGCAGTGCTAGGTTTAGGGGTTCTTACGAGCAGTACTTC. This rearrangement joins TRBV20-1 to TRBJ2-7, with TRBD1 as a possible D gene (5 bases). Germline CDR1 reads DFQATT; CDR2 reads SNEGSKA (reference sequence). V was trimmed by 3 bases and J by 4 bases, leaving 13 bases between them. CDR3 length: 13 amino acids.

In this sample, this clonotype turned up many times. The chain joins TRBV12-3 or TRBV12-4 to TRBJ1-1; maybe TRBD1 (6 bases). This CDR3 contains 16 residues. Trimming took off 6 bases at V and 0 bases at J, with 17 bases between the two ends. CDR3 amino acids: CASSRLWTELNTEAFF. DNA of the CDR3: TGTGCCAGCAGCCGCTTATGGACAGAACTGAACACTGAAGCTTTCTTT.

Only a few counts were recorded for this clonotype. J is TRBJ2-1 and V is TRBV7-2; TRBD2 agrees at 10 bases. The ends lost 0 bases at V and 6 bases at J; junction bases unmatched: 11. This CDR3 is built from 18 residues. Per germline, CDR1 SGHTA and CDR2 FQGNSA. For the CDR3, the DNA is TGTGCCAGCAGCTTAGCGCCGATAAGCGGGAGGGCCAGCAATGAGCAGTTCTTC. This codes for CASSLAPISGRASNEQFF.

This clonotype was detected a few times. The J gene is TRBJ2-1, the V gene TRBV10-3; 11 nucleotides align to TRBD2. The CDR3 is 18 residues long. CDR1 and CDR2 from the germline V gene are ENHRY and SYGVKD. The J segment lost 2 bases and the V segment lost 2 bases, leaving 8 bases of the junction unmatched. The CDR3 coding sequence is TGTGCCATCAGTGAGCCTACTAGCGGGAGAGCTACCTACAATGAGCAGTTCTTC. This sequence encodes CAISEPTSGRATYNEQFF.

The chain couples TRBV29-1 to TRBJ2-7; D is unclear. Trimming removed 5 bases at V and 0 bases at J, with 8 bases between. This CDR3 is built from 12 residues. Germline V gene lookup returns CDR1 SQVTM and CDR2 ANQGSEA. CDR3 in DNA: TGCAGCGTTCAGTCCTTCTCCTACGAGCAGTACTTC. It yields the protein CSVQSFSYEQYF.

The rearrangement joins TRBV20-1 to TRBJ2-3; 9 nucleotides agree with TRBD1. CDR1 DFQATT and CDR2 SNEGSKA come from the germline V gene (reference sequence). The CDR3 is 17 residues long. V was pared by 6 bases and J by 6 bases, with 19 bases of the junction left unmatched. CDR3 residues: CSALEWPGQGTSDTQYF. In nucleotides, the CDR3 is TGCAGTGCGCTCGAATGGCCGGGACAGGGTACGTCGGATACGCAGTATTTT.

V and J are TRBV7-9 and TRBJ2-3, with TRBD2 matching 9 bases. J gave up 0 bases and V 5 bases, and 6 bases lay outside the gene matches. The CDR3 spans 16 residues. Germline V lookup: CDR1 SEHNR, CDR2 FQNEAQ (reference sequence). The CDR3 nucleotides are TGTGCCAGCAGCCCCCTTAGCGGGAGTAGCACAGATACGCAGTATTTT. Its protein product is CASSPLSGSSTDTQYF.

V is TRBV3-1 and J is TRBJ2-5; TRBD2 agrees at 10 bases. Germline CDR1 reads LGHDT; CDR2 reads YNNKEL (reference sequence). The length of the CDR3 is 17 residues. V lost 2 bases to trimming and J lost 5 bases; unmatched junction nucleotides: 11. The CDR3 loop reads CASSQLGLAGVGETQYF. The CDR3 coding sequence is TGTGCCAGCAGCCAATTGGGGCTAGCGGGAGTAGGGGAGACCCAGTACTTC.

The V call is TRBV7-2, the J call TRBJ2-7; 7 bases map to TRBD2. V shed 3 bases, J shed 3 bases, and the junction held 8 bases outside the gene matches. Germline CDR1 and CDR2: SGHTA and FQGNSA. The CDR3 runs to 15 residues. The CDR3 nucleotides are TGTGCCAGCAGCTTCACTCGGGAGGAGGACTACGAGCAGTACTTC. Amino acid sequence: CASSFTREEDYEQYF.